This T cell receptor (beta chain) was observed in a study of T cells in women clearing cervical HPV infection. The overall study: Blood came at first lesion visit for cases, post-clearance for controls. Whole-study findings and limits: Repertoire richness, not evenness, was significantly elevated in CIN3+ cases versus controls.

Germline CDR1 SEHNR, CDR2 FQNEAQ (reference sequence). The CDR3 is 13 residues long. TCR beta CDR3 amplified by multiplex PCR from roughly 1,100 ng genomic DNA. Sequencing used immunoSEQ multiplex PCR; TCRdb keeps in-frame clones, though not all of them. The sample holds about 36,000 clones. Turning to this clone: Its antigen is currently unknown. Sequencing ends 3 residues short of the CDR3 end; the germline J gene provides the rest.

The receptor's source is a woman between 18 and 75 years old with a cervical HPV16 infection that either progressed to CIN3+ or cleared (not recorded which). This chain links TRBV7-9 with TRBJ1-2; 9 bases match TRBD1. Sequencing used blood buffy coat. The CDR3 loop reads CASSTRQGEGYTF. CDR3 bases read: TGTGCCAGCAGCACCCGACAGGGGGAAGGC.